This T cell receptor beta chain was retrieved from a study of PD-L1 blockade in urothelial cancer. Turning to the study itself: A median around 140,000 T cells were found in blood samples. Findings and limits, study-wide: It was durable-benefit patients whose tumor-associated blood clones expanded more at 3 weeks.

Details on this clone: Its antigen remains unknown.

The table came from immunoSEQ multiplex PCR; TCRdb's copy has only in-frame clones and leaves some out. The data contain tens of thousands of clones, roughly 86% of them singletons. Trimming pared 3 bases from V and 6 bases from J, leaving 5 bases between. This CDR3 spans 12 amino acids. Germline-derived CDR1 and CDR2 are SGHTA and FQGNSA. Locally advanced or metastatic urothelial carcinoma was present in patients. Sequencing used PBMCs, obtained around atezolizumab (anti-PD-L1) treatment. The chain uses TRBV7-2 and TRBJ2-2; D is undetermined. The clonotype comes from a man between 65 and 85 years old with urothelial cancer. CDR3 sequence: CASSFGSGELFF. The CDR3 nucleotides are TGTGCCAGCAGCTTCGGTTCCGGGGAGCTGTTTTTT.